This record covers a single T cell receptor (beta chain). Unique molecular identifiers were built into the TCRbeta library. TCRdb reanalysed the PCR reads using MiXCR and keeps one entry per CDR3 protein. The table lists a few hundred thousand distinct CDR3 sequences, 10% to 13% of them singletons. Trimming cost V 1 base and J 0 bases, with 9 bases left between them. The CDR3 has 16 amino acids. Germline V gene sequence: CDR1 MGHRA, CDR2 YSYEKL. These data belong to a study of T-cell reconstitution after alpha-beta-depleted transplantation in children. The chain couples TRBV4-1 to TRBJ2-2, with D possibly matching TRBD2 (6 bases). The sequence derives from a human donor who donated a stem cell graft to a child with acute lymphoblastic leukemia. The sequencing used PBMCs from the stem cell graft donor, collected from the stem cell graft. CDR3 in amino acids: CASSQGSSANTGELFF. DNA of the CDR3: TGCGCCAGCAGCCAAGGTTCTAGCGCGAACACCGGGGAGCTGTTTTTT.